These 5 T cell receptor beta chains originate from one sample sequenced in a study of immune evolution from preneoplasia to lung adenocarcinoma. Only in-frame clones appear in the TCRdb table, and some are missing; sequencing was by immunoSEQ multiplex PCR. Of several thousand clones listed, roughly 85% were seen once; the top ten hold 2.8%. Sequencing was carried out using FFPE invasive lung adenocarcinoma tissue. These receptors originate from a person in their fifties with lung adenocarcinoma.

In this sample, this clone is large (0.1 to 1%). The rearrangement links TRBV6-5 to TRBJ2-5; D is possibly TRBD1 (6 bases). From germline, CDR1 is MNHEY and CDR2 SVGAGI. Trimming removed 2 bases at V and 4 bases at J, with 11 bases between. This CDR3 has 14 residues. CDR3 loop: CASSYKGDGETQYF. CDR3 nucleotide sequence: TGTGCCAGCAGTTACAAGGGGGACGGAGAGACCCAGTACTTC.

This chain joins TRBV6-5 and TRBJ2-1; D is possibly TRBD1 (6 bases). Trimming removed 5 bases at V and 12 bases at J, with 11 bases between. Germline CDR1 reads MNHEY; CDR2 reads SVGAGI. The CDR3 has 11 amino acids. The CDR3 loop reads CASSTLDRQFF. In DNA form, the CDR3 reads TGTGCCAGCAGTACTCTGGACAGGCAGTTCTTC.

This chain uses TRBV27 with TRBJ2-1; D is unclear. CDR1 is MNHEY and CDR2 is SMNVEV in the germline V gene (reference sequence). The CDR3 contains 13 residues. Trimming shortened V by 1 base and J by 0 bases, and 1 base separated the two germline ends. In DNA form, the CDR3 reads TGTGCCAGCAGTTTATACTCCTACAATGAGCAGTTCTTC. This sequence encodes CASSLYSYNEQFF.

This clone was counted once. V is TRBV30 and J is TRBJ2-7, with D hard to call. There are 14 residues in the CDR3. V was trimmed by 2 bases and J by 2 bases, leaving 13 bases between them. Germline CDR1 reads GTSNPN; CDR2 reads SVGIG (reference sequence). CDR3 protein: CAWSPRTVTYEQYF. CDR3 DNA: TGTGCCTGGAGTCCTCGGACGGTCACCTACGAGCAGTACTTC.

The V and J genes are TRBV10-3 and TRBJ2-4; D is ambiguous. The CDR3 extends over 15 amino acids. Trimming shortened V by 0 bases and J by 3 bases, and 9 bases separated the two germline ends. The germline V gene has CDR1 ENHRY and CDR2 SYGVKD. The CDR3 sequence is CAISESSQGKNIQYF. The CDR3 DNA reads TGTGCCATCAGTGAGTCCTCCCAAGGCAAAAACATTCAGTACTTC.